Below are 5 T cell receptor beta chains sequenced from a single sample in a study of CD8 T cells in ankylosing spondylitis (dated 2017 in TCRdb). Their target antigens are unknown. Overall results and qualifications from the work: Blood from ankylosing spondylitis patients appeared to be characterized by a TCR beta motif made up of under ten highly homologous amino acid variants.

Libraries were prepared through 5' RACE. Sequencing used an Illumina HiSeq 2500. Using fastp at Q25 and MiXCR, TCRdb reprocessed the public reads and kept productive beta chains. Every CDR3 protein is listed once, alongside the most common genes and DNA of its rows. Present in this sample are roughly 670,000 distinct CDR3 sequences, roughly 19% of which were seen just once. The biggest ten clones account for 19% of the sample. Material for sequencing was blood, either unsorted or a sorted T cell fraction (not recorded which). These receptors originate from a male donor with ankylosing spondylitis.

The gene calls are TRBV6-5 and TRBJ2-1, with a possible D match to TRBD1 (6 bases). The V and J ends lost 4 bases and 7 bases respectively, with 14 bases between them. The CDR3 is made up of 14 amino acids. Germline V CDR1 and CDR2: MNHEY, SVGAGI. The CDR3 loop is CASSSDRRVNEQFF. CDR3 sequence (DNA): TGTGCCAGCAGTTCCGACAGGAGAGTAAATGAGCAGTTCTTC.

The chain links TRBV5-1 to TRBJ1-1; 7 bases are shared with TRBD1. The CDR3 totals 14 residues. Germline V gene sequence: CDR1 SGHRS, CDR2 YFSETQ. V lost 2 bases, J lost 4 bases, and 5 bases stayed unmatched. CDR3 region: CASSFGTAGTEAFF. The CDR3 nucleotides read TGCGCCAGCAGCTTCGGGACAGCGGGCACTGAAGCTTTCTTT.

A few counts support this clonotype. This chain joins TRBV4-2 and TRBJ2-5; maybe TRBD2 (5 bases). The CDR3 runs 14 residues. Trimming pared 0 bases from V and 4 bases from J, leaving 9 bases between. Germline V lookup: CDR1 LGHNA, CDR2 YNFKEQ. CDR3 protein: CASSQDASGETQYF. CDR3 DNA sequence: TGTGCCAGCAGCCAAGATGCCAGCGGAGAGACCCAGTACTTC.

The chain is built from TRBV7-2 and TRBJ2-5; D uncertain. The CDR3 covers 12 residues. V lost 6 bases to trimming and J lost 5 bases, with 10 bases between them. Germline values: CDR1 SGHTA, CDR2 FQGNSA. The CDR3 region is CASRGMIETQYF. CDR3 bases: TGTGCCAGCAGGGGCATGATTGAGACCCAGTACTTC.

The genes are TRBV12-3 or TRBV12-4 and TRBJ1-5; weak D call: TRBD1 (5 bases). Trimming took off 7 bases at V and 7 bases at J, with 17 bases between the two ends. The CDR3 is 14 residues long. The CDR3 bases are TGTGCCAGCAACCCCCAGGGTTTCGGGCAGCCCCAGCATTTT. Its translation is CASNPQGFGQPQHF.